This TCR beta chain came from a study of beta chain features in type 1 diabetes. General observations from the study: Within the patient group, naive, central memory and Treg TCRB repertoires appeared more similar to each other than within healthy donors. Fewer insertions but more deletions were seen at VDJ junctions in type 1 diabetes patients. People with Type 1 diabetes carried modestly yet significantly shorter TCRB CDR3s in all four CD4+ subsets. Whether HLA type affects TCRB rearrangement stayed undetermined in the present work.

Every isolated RNA sample was fully reverse transcribed, so sequencing captured expressed TCRB transcripts. Profiled with immunoSEQ multiplex PCR; TCRdb holds only in-frame clones, not every one. The sample includes some 700,000 clones, around an eighth seen only once; the top ten take 0.02% to 0.025%. Sort purity for all populations was recorded as exceeding 98%. On this clone itself: Its specificity is unknown.

Trimming took 1 base from V and 8 from J; bases not matched to a gene: 6. CDR1 and CDR2 (germline): LNHNV, YYDKDF (reference sequence). The CDR3 length is 15 residues. This clonotype originated in a man between 18 and 35 years old with type 1 diabetes. Sequencing was done on a sample of naive CD4+ T cells from blood. The gene calls are TRBV15 and TRBJ2-1; 9 bases are a match to TRBD2. The CDR3 protein is CATSRGSSGGDEQFF. The CDR3, as DNA: TGTGCCACCAGCAGAGGGAGTAGCGGGGGCGATGAGCAGTTCTTC.